Shown below are 28 T cell receptor beta chains from a single sample sequenced in a study of lung T cells in sarcoidosis with Löfgren's syndrome. TCRdb reprocessed the reads via MiXCR and lists one record per CDR3 protein. The data contain 20,000 or so distinct CDR3 sequences, about a fifth of them singletons. The sequenced sample was CD4+ T cells from PBMCs. These receptors all stem from a human donor with sarcoidosis (Löfgren's syndrome or another form), or a control subject (not recorded which).

By proportion, this clonotype is medium-sized. The V and J genes are TRBV6-1 and TRBJ1-1; no definite D call. Germline V gives CDR1 MNHNS, CDR2 SASEGT. This CDR3 contains 14 residues. The V end was cut by 7 bases, the J end by 4 bases, with 16 bases between. CDR3 residues: CASTRTTRGTEAFF. DNA for the CDR3: TGTGCCAGCACCCGAACTACACGCGGCACTGAAGCTTTCTTT.

This clonotype is deemed medium-sized. The rearrangement uses TRBV6-1 and TRBJ2-5; TRBD1 matches 9 bases. The CDR3 sequence is 13 residues long. Germline CDR1 reads MNHNS; CDR2 reads SASEGT. Trimming at V came to 6 bases and at J to 4 bases, leaving 3 bases not matched to a gene. In DNA form, the CDR3 reads TGTGCCAGCAGAACAGGGGGCGGAGAGACCCAGTACTTC. Its protein is CASRTGGGETQYF.

This clonotype is medium-sized (0.01 to 0.1%) by share. V usage is TRBV28 and J usage is TRBJ2-7; 9 bases match TRBD1. There are 16 residues in the CDR3. Germline assignment: CDR1 MDHEN and CDR2 SYDVKM. After removal of 3 bases from V and 4 bases from J, the junction contained 10 bases not matched to a gene. The CDR3 protein is CASSFQTGTGSYEQYF. In DNA form, the CDR3 reads TGTGCCAGCAGTTTTCAGACCGGGACAGGGTCGTACGAGCAGTACTTC.

In its sample, this clonotype was seen a few times. This chain links TRBV7-9 with TRBJ1-1; tentatively, D is TRBD1 (5 bases). The V gene's germline CDR1 is SEHNR and CDR2 FQNEAQ (reference sequence). V lost 4 bases to trimming and J lost 1 base, with 7 bases between them. The CDR3 has 13 residues. CDR3: CASSSDTNTEAFF. DNA of the CDR3: TGTGCCAGCAGCTCGGACACGAACACTGAAGCTTTCTTT. The full variable domain, with the rest looked up from reference TRBV7-9 and TRBJ1-1, is DTGVSQNPRHKITKRGQNVTFRCDPISEHNRLYWYRQTLGQGPEFLTYFQNEAQLEKSRLLSDRFSAERPKGSFSTLEIQRTEQGDSAMYLCASSSDTNTEAFFGQGTRLTVV.

This clonotype came up many times. The J gene is TRBJ2-1, the V gene TRBV12-3 or TRBV12-4; 8 bases are a match to TRBD2. Unmatched junction bases numbered 12, after V lost 1 base and J lost 4 bases. This CDR3 contains 18 residues. CDR3 protein: CASSLVSGILNGYNEQFF. CDR3 DNA sequence: TGTGCCAGCAGTTTAGTTAGCGGGATTCTAAACGGGTACAATGAGCAGTTCTTC.

On this clonotype: Possible read error: a much larger clone is one base away. DNA of the CDR3: TGTGCCAGCAGCCGACTTCTGGGGACCCAGTACTTC. Protein: CASSRLLGTQYF. The chain has TRBV7-2 and TRBJ2-5; D call uncertain. Trimming shortened V by 5 bases and J by 7 bases, and 11 bases separated the two germline ends. The CDR3 spans 12 residues. Germline CDR1 reads SGHTA; CDR2 reads FQGNSA.

This clonotype has a count of ten or more. V gene TRBV6-6 combines with J gene TRBJ2-7; D remains unclear. Germline V lookup: CDR1 MNHNY, CDR2 SVGAGI (reference sequence). The V gene lost 0 bases and the J gene lost 2 bases, with 5 bases spanning the gap. CDR3 length equals 13 residues. The DNA for the CDR3 is TGTGCCAGCAGTTACTCTATAGCCTACGAGCAGTACTTC. It yields the protein CASSYSIAYEQYF.

This clonotype was seen at least ten times. The V gene is TRBV7-2, the J gene TRBJ2-1; perhaps TRBD2 as D (6 bases). In germline, CDR1 is SGHTA, CDR2 FQGNSA. The V end was cut by 2 bases, the J end by 4 bases, with 9 bases between. The CDR3 sequence is 14 residues long. The DNA for the CDR3 is TGTGCCAGCAGCTTATTTGGGGGGTACAATGAGCAGTTCTTC. Protein product: CASSLFGGYNEQFF. Based on the CDR3 plus reference TRBV7-2 and TRBJ2-1, the full variable domain is GAGVSQSPSNKVTEKGKDVELRCDPISGHTALYWYRQSLGQGLEFLIYFQGNSAPDKSGLPSDRFSAERTGGSVSTLTIQRTQQEDSAVYLCASSLFGGYNEQFFGPGTRLTVL.

This clonotype has ten or more counts. The chain joins TRBV20-1 to TRBJ2-3, with 9 bases that match TRBD2. Germline CDR1 DFQATT, CDR2 SNEGSKA (reference sequence). This CDR3 region has 12 residues. J lost 9 bases, V lost 3 bases, and 4 bases had no gene match. The CDR3 spells CSARRTSETQYF. In DNA form, the CDR3 reads TGCAGTGCTAGGAGGACTAGCGAGACGCAGTATTTT.

Relative to its sample, this clonotype is medium-sized (0.01 to 0.1%). CDR3 in amino acids: CASSRTGNYGYTF. CDR3 in DNA: TGTGCCAGCAGCCGGACAGGGAACTATGGCTACACCTTC. The chain joins TRBV27 to TRBJ1-2; 8 bases are a match to TRBD1. With 6 bases clipped from V and 2 bases from J, the junction kept 2 bases outside the gene matches. The CDR3 extends over 13 amino acids. CDR1 is MNHEY, CDR2 SMNVEV, per germline (reference sequence).

V is TRBV11-2 and J is TRBJ1-1, with D unclear. Germline V gene lookup returns CDR1 SGHAT and CDR2 FQNNGV. V was pared by 1 base and J by 1 base, with 10 bases between. The CDR3 spans 15 residues. The CDR3 sequence: CASSLGWTANTEAFF. The CDR3 DNA reads TGTGCCAGCAGCTTAGGTTGGACGGCGAACACTGAAGCTTTCTTT.

This clonotype was seen ten or more times. V gene TRBV11-2 combines with J gene TRBJ2-3; 8 positions match TRBD2. Trimming removed 1 base from V and 5 bases from J; junction bases left unmatched: 5. There are 15 residues in the CDR3. The V gene's germline CDR1 is SGHAT and CDR2 FQNNGV. The CDR3 region has the DNA TGTGCCAGCAGCTTAGGAGACCGGGGGGGAGATACGCAGTATTTT. Protein sequence: CASSLGDRGGDTQYF.

Note on this clonotype: This likely comes from a read error, as the CDR3 has no conserved phenylalanine or tryptophan at its end. The chain joins TRBV30 to TRBJ1-1; D unclear. CDR3 size: 13 residues. Germline V gene lookup returns CDR1 GTSNPN and CDR2 SVGIG (reference sequence). The V end lost 3 bases, the J end lost 5 bases, and 13 bases lay between the germline ends. The CDR3 DNA reads TGTGCCTGGAGGCGTCAGGAGAGGACTGAAGCTTTCTCT. Translating gives CAWRRQERTEAFS.

About this clonotype itself: Likely a read error: the CDR3 ends without its conserved phenylalanine or tryptophan. The chain links TRBV4-1 to TRBJ2-1, with 9 bases lining up with TRBD2. V lost 0 bases and J lost 7; bases outside the gene matches: 13. This CDR3 spans 18 amino acids. Germline V lookup: CDR1 MGHRA, CDR2 YSYEKL. The CDR3 region is CASSQDQAGGRSWNEQFL. CDR3 nucleotide sequence: TGCGCCAGCAGCCAAGATCAGGCGGGAGGGCGTAGTTGGAATGAGCAGTTCTTA.

This clonotype was counted a few times. This chain joins TRBV12-5 and TRBJ2-5; D gene ambiguous. The germline CDR1 and CDR2 sequences are LGHNT and FRNRAP. This CDR3 has 13 residues. Deletions cut 1 base from V and 2 bases from J, with 5 bases between. In DNA form, the CDR3 reads TGTGCTAGTGGTTTGGACGGACAAGAGACCCAGTACTTC. Amino acids: CASGLDGQETQYF.

V gene TRBV29-1 combines with J gene TRBJ1-1; 7 nucleotides match TRBD1. The germline CDR1 and CDR2 sequences are SQVTM and ANQGSEA. The CDR3 length is 12 residues. J was trimmed by 4 bases and V by 6 bases; bases with no gene match: 5. The CDR3 reads CSVQSGGTEAFF. The CDR3 DNA sequence: TGCAGCGTCCAGTCAGGGGGCACTGAAGCTTTCTTT.

This clonotype ranks as medium-sized. The CDR3 loop reads CASTDGFSYEQYF. The CDR3 coding sequence is TGTGCCAGCACAGACGGTTTCTCCTACGAGCAGTACTTC. The V and J genes are TRBV27 and TRBJ2-7; D is uncertain. V lost 7 bases, J lost 0 bases, and 10 bases lay in between. This CDR3 contains 13 residues. The V gene's germline CDR1 is MNHEY and CDR2 SMNVEV (reference sequence).

V and J are TRBV30 and TRBJ2-1, with 7 bases identical to TRBD1. V dropped 4 bases and J dropped 4; count of bases not matched to a gene: 16. This CDR3 has 17 amino acids. Germline CDR1 is GTSNPN and CDR2 is SVGIG (reference sequence). CDR3 amino acids: CAWKWSSGGIRYNEQFF. The CDR3 nucleotides are TGTGCCTGGAAGTGGTCCTCAGGGGGTATCCGATACAATGAGCAGTTCTTC.

This clonotype was counted only a few times. The rearrangement links TRBV29-1 to TRBJ2-1, with D perhaps given as TRBD1 or TRBD2 (5 bases each). The V gene lost 6 bases and the J gene lost 3 bases, with 15 bases spanning the gap. CDR1 SQVTM and CDR2 ANQGSEA come from the germline V gene. The CDR3 is 14 residues long. CDR3 region: CSVNPGRLYNEQFF. CDR3 DNA sequence: TGCAGCGTGAATCCGGGACGGCTCTACAATGAGCAGTTCTTC.

By share, this clonotype ranks as medium-sized (0.01 to 0.1%). The chain uses TRBV6-1 and TRBJ2-7; no clear D gene. The CDR3 is 15 amino acids. CDR1 and CDR2 (germline): MNHNS, SASEGT. The ends were cut back, 2 bases at V and 0 bases at J, with 11 bases in the middle. The CDR3 sequence is CASSETGPSSYEQYF. The DNA of the CDR3 is TGTGCCAGCAGTGAAACGGGCCCTAGCTCCTACGAGCAGTACTTC.

This chain uses TRBV28 with TRBJ2-7; 8 bases fit TRBD1. The germline gives CDR1 MDHEN, CDR2 SYDVKM. The V segment lost 4 bases and the J segment 0 bases; nucleotides outside the gene matches: 5. The CDR3 covers 15 residues. CDR3 loop: CASSSIQGASYEQYF. The CDR3 DNA reads TGTGCCAGCAGTTCCATTCAGGGGGCCTCCTACGAGCAGTACTTC.

About this clonotype itself: Just one base apart from a much larger clone, this may be a read error. CDR3 region: CASSLLRGTDRQYF. The CDR3 bases are TGTGCCAGCAGTTTATTGCGCGGGACAGATAGGCAGTATTTT. The rearrangement joins TRBV27 to TRBJ2-3, with D perhaps TRBD1 (7 bases). The CDR3 has 14 residues. Germline CDR1 reads MNHEY; CDR2 reads SMNVEV (reference sequence).

Many counts were recorded for this clonotype. J is TRBJ2-6 and V is TRBV25-1; no firm D call. CDR1 MGHDK and CDR2 SYGVNS come from the germline V gene. The length of the CDR3 is 13 residues. The V and J ends lost 5 bases and 1 base respectively, with 3 bases between them. As DNA, the CDR3 is TGTGCCAGCAGTATTTCTGGGGCCAACGTCCTGACTTTC. This gives the protein CASSISGANVLTF.

This clonotype has ten or more counts. The chain couples TRBV29-1 to TRBJ2-1; 7 positions match TRBD1. Germline V gives CDR1 SQVTM, CDR2 ANQGSEA. There are 15 residues in the CDR3. J gave up 5 bases and V 4 bases, and 11 bases lay outside the gene matches. CDR3 nucleotides: TGCAGCGTTGGTAGAAACAGGGGCTTCCACAATGAGCAGTTCTTC. Translated: CSVGRNRGFHNEQFF.

To note about this clonotype: A read error is likely, as this CDR3 ends without the conserved phenylalanine or tryptophan. The rearrangement uses TRBV7-6 and TRBJ2-5; 13 bases are a match to TRBD2. This CDR3 spans 16 amino acids. Looked up from germline, CDR1 is SGHVS and CDR2 is FNYEAQ. As DNA, the CDR3 is TGTGCCAGCAACTTAGCGGGACTAGCGGGGAAAGAGACCCAGTACCTC. It codes for CASNLAGLAGKETQYL.

This clonotype was detected ten times or more. The chain joins TRBV18 to TRBJ1-3; D is unresolved. CDR3 length equals 11 residues. Trimming took 3 bases from V and 4 from J, leaving 1 base between them. Germline V CDR1 and CDR2: KGHSH, LQKENI. The CDR3 sequence is CASSPGNTIYF. The DNA of the CDR3 is TGTGCCAGCTCACCGGGAAACACCATATATTTT.

This clonotype was seen many times. The rearrangement joins TRBV14 to TRBJ2-7, with unresolved D. Germline V CDR1 and CDR2: SGHDN, FVKESK. The CDR3 extends over 13 amino acids. Trimming removed 5 bases at V and 3 bases at J, with 11 bases between. The CDR3 protein is CASSADILYEQYF. In nucleotides, the CDR3 is TGTGCCAGCAGCGCCGACATTCTCTACGAGCAGTACTTC.

About this clonotype itself: Just one base apart from a much larger clone, this may be a read error. The V call is TRBV9, the J call TRBJ2-3; D is unresolved. Trimming pared 3 bases from V and 5 bases from J, leaving 10 bases between. Looked up from germline, CDR1 is SGDLS and CDR2 is YYNGEE. CDR3 length: 13 amino acids. The CDR3 region is CASSARMGDTQYF. The CDR3, as DNA: TGTGCCAGCAGCGCCCGGATGGGAGATACGCAGTATTTT.